This TCR beta chain is drawn from a study of blood T cell repertoires in COVID-19. Study-level background: There were acute and convalescent COVID-19 samples, and they came from the United States, Italy and Spain. The cDNA or gDNA used as material had been derived from T cells, B-cell-depleted T cells, or PBMCs.

In the authors' methods: The authors estimated nucleated cell counts from reference gene primer amplification. Sequencing used immunoSEQ multiplex PCR; TCRdb keeps in-frame clones, though not all of them. The V and J calls and clone size come from that table; D and trimming were worked out from the DNA. This sample has about 120,000 clones, with more than 70% found just once. This receptor was obtained from an elderly man with active or convalescent COVID-19. Sequenced input: peripheral blood.

The CDR3 DNA follows: TGTGCCAGCAGCCAGGGGTGGGGGCTTTCACCCCTCCACTTT. Encoded protein: CASSQGWGLSPLHF. The chain employs TRBV14 and TRBJ1-6, with D possibly matching TRBD1 (6 bases). The germline V gene has CDR1 SGHDN and CDR2 FVKESK. V gave up 3 bases and J gave up 9 bases, with 12 bases separating them. The CDR3 length is 14 residues.